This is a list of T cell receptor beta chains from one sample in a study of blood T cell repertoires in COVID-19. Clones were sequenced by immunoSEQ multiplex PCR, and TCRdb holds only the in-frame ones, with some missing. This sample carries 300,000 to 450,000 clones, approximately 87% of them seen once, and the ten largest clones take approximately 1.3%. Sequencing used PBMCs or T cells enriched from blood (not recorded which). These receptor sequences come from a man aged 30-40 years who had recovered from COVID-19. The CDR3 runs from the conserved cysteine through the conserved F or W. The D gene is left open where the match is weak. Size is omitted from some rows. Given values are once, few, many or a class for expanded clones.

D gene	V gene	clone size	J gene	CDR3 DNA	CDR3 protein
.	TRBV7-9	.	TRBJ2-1	TGTGCCAGCAGCCCTCGGCCGGAGGGAAATGAGCAGTTCTTC	CASSPRPEGNEQFF
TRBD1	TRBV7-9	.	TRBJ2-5	TGTGCCAGCAGCCCCCGGGCAGGGGGACATCAAGAGACCCAGTACTTC	CASSPRAGGHQETQYF
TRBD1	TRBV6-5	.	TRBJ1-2	TGTGCCAGCAAGGCGACAGGGAGTGGCTACACCTTC	CASKATGSGYTF
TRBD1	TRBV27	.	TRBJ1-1	TGTGCCAGCAGTCTGACAGGGCTGGGGAACACTGAAGCTTTCTTT	CASSLTGLGNTEAFF
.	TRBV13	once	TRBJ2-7	TGTGCCAGCAGCTTAGAGGGTCCAGGGAACTCCTACGAGCAGTACTTC	CASSLEGPGNSYEQYF
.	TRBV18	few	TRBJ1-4	TGTGCCAGCTCACCAATCGGGACAACTAATGAAAAACTGTTTTTT	CASSPIGTTNEKLFF
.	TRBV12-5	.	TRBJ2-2	TGTGCTAGTGGTTTGGTTTTAGTGGCCGGGGAGCTGTTTTTT	CASGLVLVAGELFF
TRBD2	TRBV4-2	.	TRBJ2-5	TGTGCCAGCAGCCGGGGGGGGCAAGAGACCCAGTACTTC	CASSRGGQETQYF
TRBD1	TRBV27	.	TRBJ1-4	TGTGCCAGCAGTCCGGGACAGGGCAGGGAAAAACTGTTTTTT	CASSPGQGREKLFF
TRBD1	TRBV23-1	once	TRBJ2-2	TGCGCCAGCAGTCAATGGACCCGGGACAGAGGCGGGGAGCTGTTTTTT	CASSQWTRDRGGELFF
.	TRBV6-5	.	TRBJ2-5	TGTGCCAGCAGCCCCGGGGGAGAGACCCAGTACTTC	CASSPGGETQYF
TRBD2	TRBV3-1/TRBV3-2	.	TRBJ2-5	TGTGCCAGCAGCCCCCGGACTAGCGTCGAAGAGACCCAGTACTTC	CASSPRTSVEETQYF
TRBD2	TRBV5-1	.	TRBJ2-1	TGCGCCAGCAGCTTGGGACTAGCTGTCGATGAGCAGTTCTTC	CASSLGLAVDEQFF
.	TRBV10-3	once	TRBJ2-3	TGTGCCACAGAGGGGCAGTATTTT	CATEGQYF
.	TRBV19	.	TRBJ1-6	TGTGCCAGTAGTCCAAGAGGTGCCGCGGATTCACCCCTCCACTTT	CASSPRGAADSPLHF
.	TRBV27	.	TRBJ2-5	TGTGCCAGCAGTTTAGATATCGGAGAGACCCAGTACTTC	CASSLDIGETQYF
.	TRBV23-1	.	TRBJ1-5	TGCGCCAGTCCCAAGCCGGGGGGGTTCAATCAGCCCCAGCATTTT	CASPKPGGFNQPQHF
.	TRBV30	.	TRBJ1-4	TGTGCCTGGAGTGTACGAGGGTATGAAAAACTGTTTTTT	CAWSVRGYEKLFF
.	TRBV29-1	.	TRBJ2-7	TGCAGCGTTGAAGGGGACAACTACGAGCAGTACTTC	CSVEGDNYEQYF
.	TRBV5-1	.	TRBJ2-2	TGCGCCAGCAGCTTGCGGGTCGGAGACACCGGGGAGCTGTTTTTT	CASSLRVGDTGELFF
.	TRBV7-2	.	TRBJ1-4	TGTGCCAGCAGCTTCGGGGCAACTAATGAAAAACTGTTTTTT	CASSFGATNEKLFF
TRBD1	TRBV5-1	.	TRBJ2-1	TGCGCCAGCAGCCCGGACAGGGGGACCGGCAATGAGCAGTTCTTC	CASSPDRGTGNEQFF
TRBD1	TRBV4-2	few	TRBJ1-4	TGTGCCAGCAGCCAAGAATTGGGACAGGGCGCCTCGAATGAAAAACTGTTTTTT	CASSQELGQGASNEKLFF
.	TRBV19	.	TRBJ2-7	TGTGCCAGTAGTGCCCTCTATGAGTTTAGCTCCTACGAGCAGTACTTC	CASSALYEFSSYEQYF
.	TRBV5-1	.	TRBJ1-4	TGCGCCAGCAGCGAGGGAAATGAAAAACTGTTTTTT	CASSEGNEKLFF
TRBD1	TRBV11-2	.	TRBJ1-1	TGTGCCAGCACCGGACAGGGGTCTACTGAAGCTTTCTTT	CASTGQGSTEAFF